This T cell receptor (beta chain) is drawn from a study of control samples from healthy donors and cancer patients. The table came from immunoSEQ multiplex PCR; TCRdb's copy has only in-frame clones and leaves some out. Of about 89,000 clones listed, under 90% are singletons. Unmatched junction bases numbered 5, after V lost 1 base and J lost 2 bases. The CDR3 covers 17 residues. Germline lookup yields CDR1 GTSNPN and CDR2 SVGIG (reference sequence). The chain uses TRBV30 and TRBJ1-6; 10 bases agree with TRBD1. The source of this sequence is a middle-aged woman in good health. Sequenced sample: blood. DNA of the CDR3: TGTGCCTGGAGTGCGGACAGGGGGTTCACCTATAATTCACCCCTCCACTTT. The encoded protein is CAWSADRGFTYNSPLHF.